Listed below are T cell receptor beta chains from one sample, sequenced in a study of blood T cell repertoires in COVID-19. Generated by immunoSEQ multiplex PCR, the TCRdb table keeps only in-frame clones and is missing some. The data show hundreds of thousands of clones, with around 80% seen just once and around 3.9% held by the top ten. The specimen was PBMCs or T cells enriched from blood (not recorded which). The receptor set was obtained from a man aged 25 to 40 with acute COVID-19. The CDR3 runs from the conserved cysteine through the conserved F or W. The D gene is left open where the match is weak. The size of a clone is reported for some rows only, either as once, few or many, or as a class for expanded clones.

len: 16; j_gene: TRBJ1-3; abundance: few; d_gene: -; v_gene: TRBV5-1; CDR3aa: CASSPDSSVSGNTIYF; CDR3nt: TGTGCCAGCAGCCCGGACAGCTCCGTCTCTGGAAACACCATATATTTT
len: 15; j_gene: TRBJ1-2; abundance: -; d_gene: TRBD1; v_gene: TRBV6-5; CDR3aa: CASSYRAGGRGGYTF; CDR3nt: TGTGCCAGCAGTTACAGGGCAGGGGGTAGGGGTGGCTACACCTTC
len: 14; j_gene: TRBJ1-3; abundance: -; d_gene: TRBD1; v_gene: TRBV11-3; CDR3aa: CASSTGGSGNTIYF; CDR3nt: TGTGCCAGCAGCACAGGGGGCTCTGGAAACACCATATATTTT
len: 17; j_gene: TRBJ1-3; abundance: -; d_gene: -; v_gene: TRBV21-1; CDR3aa: CASSIWGTSCSGNTIYF; CDR3nt: TGTGCCAGCAGCATATGGGGGACATCCTGCTCTGGAAACACCATATATTTT
len: 13; j_gene: TRBJ1-2; abundance: -; d_gene: -; v_gene: TRBV5-1; CDR3aa: CASSFGLSYGYTF; CDR3nt: TGCGCCAGCAGCTTCGGACTAAGCTATGGCTACACCTTC
len: 17; j_gene: TRBJ1-5; abundance: once; d_gene: -; v_gene: TRBV28; CDR3aa: CASSLGPLGASGQPQHF; CDR3nt: TGTGCCAGCAGTTTAGGCCCCCTGGGGGCTTCAGGTCAGCCCCAGCATTTT
len: 13; j_gene: TRBJ1-1; abundance: -; d_gene: -; v_gene: TRBV2; CDR3aa: CASGIRANTEAFF; CDR3nt: TGTGCCAGCGGAATCAGGGCGAACACTGAAGCTTTCTTT
len: 12; j_gene: TRBJ1-4; abundance: -; d_gene: -; v_gene: TRBV30; CDR3aa: CAWTQRDEKLFF; CDR3nt: TGTGCCTGGACCCAGAGGGATGAAAAACTGTTTTTT
len: 15; j_gene: TRBJ2-1; abundance: -; d_gene: TRBD1; v_gene: TRBV6-5; CDR3aa: CASSYRDSTYNEQFF; CDR3nt: TGTGCCAGCAGTTATAGGGACAGCACCTACAATGAGCAGTTCTTC
len: 18; j_gene: TRBJ2-6; abundance: -; d_gene: TRBD1; v_gene: TRBV5-1; CDR3aa: CASSLGQGGSRGANVLTF; CDR3nt: TGTGCCAGCAGCTTGGGACAGGGGGGTTCTCGCGGGGCCAACGTCCTGACTTTC
len: 12; j_gene: TRBJ1-6; abundance: few; d_gene: -; v_gene: TRBV11-2; CDR3aa: CASSNAGSPLHF; CDR3nt: TGTGCCAGCAGCAACGCGGGTTCACCCCTCCACTTT
len: 15; j_gene: TRBJ2-3; abundance: few; d_gene: -; v_gene: TRBV5-1; CDR3aa: CASSLRGMGTDTQYF; CDR3nt: TGTGCCAGCAGCTTGCGCGGGATGGGCACAGATACGCAGTATTTT
len: 14; j_gene: TRBJ1-1; abundance: -; d_gene: -; v_gene: TRBV21-1; CDR3aa: CASSPRAEAEGAFF; CDR3nt: TGTGCCAGCAGCCCCCGGGCCGAGGCGGAGGGAGCTTTCTTT
len: 15; j_gene: TRBJ2-3; abundance: -; d_gene: -; v_gene: TRBV5-1; CDR3aa: CASTIRGVYTDTQYF; CDR3nt: TGCGCCAGCACGATACGCGGGGTTTACACAGATACGCAGTATTTT
len: 16; j_gene: TRBJ2-3; abundance: -; d_gene: -; v_gene: TRBV3-1/TRBV3-2; CDR3aa: CASSQGLAPNTDTQYF; CDR3nt: TGTGCCAGCAGCCAAGGTTTGGCCCCGAACACAGATACGCAGTATTTT
len: 18; j_gene: TRBJ2-1; abundance: -; d_gene: TRBD1; v_gene: TRBV24-1; CDR3aa: CATSEITGTGLSYNEQFF; CDR3nt: TGTGCCACCAGTGAAATTACCGGGACAGGGTTATCCTACAATGAGCAGTTCTTC
len: 14; j_gene: TRBJ2-2; abundance: -; d_gene: -; v_gene: TRBV20-1; CDR3aa: CSASTGANTGELFF; CDR3nt: TGCAGTGCTAGTACCGGGGCGAACACCGGGGAGCTGTTTTTT
len: 15; j_gene: TRBJ1-5; abundance: -; d_gene: TRBD1; v_gene: TRBV24-1; CDR3aa: CATSAGTEVGQPQHF; CDR3nt: TGTGCCACCAGTGCCGGGACAGAGGTTGGGCAGCCCCAGCATTTT
len: 17; j_gene: TRBJ2-3; abundance: -; d_gene: TRBD2; v_gene: TRBV7-6; CDR3aa: CASSLGVRGESTDTQYF; CDR3nt: TGTGCCAGCAGCTTAGGGGTCCGGGGGGAAAGCACAGATACGCAGTATTTT
len: 15; j_gene: TRBJ1-6; abundance: -; d_gene: -; v_gene: TRBV6-5; CDR3aa: CASTTGGAVNSPLHF; CDR3nt: TGTGCCAGCACGACCGGGGGGGCGGTTAATTCACCCCTCCACTTT
len: 15; j_gene: TRBJ1-1; abundance: -; d_gene: -; v_gene: TRBV19; CDR3aa: CASSMGPGARTEAFF; CDR3nt: TGTGCCAGTAGTATGGGGCCAGGGGCGAGGACTGAAGCTTTCTTT
len: 14; j_gene: TRBJ1-2; abundance: -; d_gene: -; v_gene: TRBV19; CDR3aa: CASSITFPGYGYTF; CDR3nt: TGTGCCAGTAGTATAACATTCCCTGGCTATGGCTACACCTTC
len: 15; j_gene: TRBJ1-2; abundance: -; d_gene: TRBD1; v_gene: TRBV30; CDR3aa: CAWSTPGTGGSGYTF; CDR3nt: TGTGCCTGGAGCACCCCCGGGACAGGGGGTTCCGGCTACACCTTC
len: 14; j_gene: TRBJ2-3; abundance: -; d_gene: -; v_gene: TRBV27; CDR3aa: CASSLSAMADTQYF; CDR3nt: TGTGCCAGCAGTTTATCGGCAATGGCAGATACGCAGTATTTT
len: 16; j_gene: TRBJ2-1; abundance: -; d_gene: TRBD2; v_gene: TRBV14; CDR3aa: CASSQGRGLLYNEQFF; CDR3nt: TGTGCCAGCAGCCAGGGTAGGGGACTACTTTACAATGAGCAGTTCTTC
len: 15; j_gene: TRBJ2-1; abundance: -; d_gene: -; v_gene: TRBV2; CDR3aa: CASSDQGLGSNEQFF; CDR3nt: TGTGCCAGCAGTGACCAGGGCCTGGGAAGCAATGAGCAGTTCTTC
len: 13; j_gene: TRBJ2-1; abundance: -; d_gene: -; v_gene: TRBV3-1/TRBV3-2; CDR3aa: CASSQDSRLRQFF; CDR3nt: TGTGCCAGCAGCCAAGATTCACGCTTGCGGCAGTTCTTC
len: 14; j_gene: TRBJ2-1; abundance: -; d_gene: TRBD2; v_gene: TRBV28; CDR3aa: CASSYSGGANEQFF; CDR3nt: TGTGCCAGCAGCTATAGCGGGGGGGCCAATGAGCAGTTCTTC
len: 17; j_gene: TRBJ1-6; abundance: -; d_gene: -; v_gene: TRBV11-2; CDR3aa: CASSPRTASSYNSPLHF; CDR3nt: TGTGCCAGCAGCCCCCGGACAGCCAGCTCCTATAATTCACCCCTCCACTTT
len: 15; j_gene: TRBJ2-3; abundance: -; d_gene: -; v_gene: TRBV7-8; CDR3aa: CASSLDGTYTDTQYF; CDR3nt: TGTGCCAGCAGCTTAGACGGGACTTACACAGATACGCAGTATTTT
len: 14; j_gene: TRBJ2-5; abundance: -; d_gene: -; v_gene: TRBV5-5; CDR3aa: CASSLDMGKETQYF; CDR3nt: TGTGCCAGCAGCTTGGATATGGGCAAGGAGACCCAGTACTTC
len: 12; j_gene: TRBJ2-5; abundance: -; d_gene: TRBD2; v_gene: TRBV19; CDR3aa: CASSGGEETQYF; CDR3nt: TGTGCCAGTAGTGGGGGGGAGGAGACCCAGTACTTC
len: 15; j_gene: TRBJ2-2; abundance: few; d_gene: TRBD2; v_gene: TRBV28; CDR3aa: CASTPGGPNTGELFF; CDR3nt: TGTGCCAGCACCCCGGGAGGTCCGAACACCGGGGAGCTGTTTTTT
len: 14; j_gene: TRBJ1-4; abundance: -; d_gene: -; v_gene: TRBV30; CDR3aa: CAWSDMGAREKLFF; CDR3nt: TGTGCCTGGAGTGACATGGGGGCACGTGAAAAACTGTTTTTT
len: 17; j_gene: TRBJ2-1; abundance: -; d_gene: TRBD1; v_gene: TRBV3-1/TRBV3-2; CDR3aa: CASSQGRQGVTYNEQFF; CDR3nt: TGTGCCAGCAGCCAGGGGAGACAGGGTGTGACCTACAATGAGCAGTTCTTC
len: 13; j_gene: TRBJ2-1; abundance: -; d_gene: -; v_gene: TRBV15; CDR3aa: CATSRGGEDEQFF; CDR3nt: TGTGCCACCAGCAGGGGCGGGGAGGATGAGCAGTTCTTC
len: 14; j_gene: TRBJ1-1; abundance: few; d_gene: -; v_gene: TRBV5-6; CDR3aa: CASRYQGFGTEAFF; CDR3nt: TGTGCCAGCAGGTATCAGGGGTTCGGAACTGAAGCTTTCTTT
len: 17; j_gene: TRBJ2-1; abundance: -; d_gene: TRBD2; v_gene: TRBV7-8; CDR3aa: CASSLAPGLADHNEQFF; CDR3nt: TGTGCCAGCAGCTTAGCCCCGGGACTAGCGGACCACAATGAGCAGTTCTTC
len: 17; j_gene: TRBJ2-2; abundance: -; d_gene: -; v_gene: TRBV11-3; CDR3aa: CASSFLGGPKNTGELFF; CDR3nt: TGTGCCAGCAGTTTTTTGGGGGGGCCAAAGAACACCGGGGAGCTGTTTTTT
len: 20; j_gene: TRBJ1-4; abundance: -; d_gene: TRBD1; v_gene: TRBV5-8; CDR3aa: CASSSANLQGARSTNEKLFF; CDR3nt: TGTGCCAGCAGCTCGGCAAACCTACAGGGGGCGAGGTCGACTAATGAAAAACTGTTTTTT
len: 14; j_gene: TRBJ2-1; abundance: many; d_gene: -; v_gene: TRBV6-2/TRBV6-3; CDR3aa: CASSYSRAPNEQFF; CDR3nt: TGTGCCAGCAGTTATTCCCGAGCTCCAAATGAGCAGTTCTTC
len: 12; j_gene: TRBJ2-2; abundance: -; d_gene: -; v_gene: TRBV5-1; CDR3aa: CASSLSGGELFF; CDR3nt: TGTGCCAGCAGCTTGTCCGGGGGGGAGCTGTTTTTT
len: 17; j_gene: TRBJ2-2; abundance: -; d_gene: TRBD1; v_gene: TRBV11-2; CDR3aa: CASSFGRGLGNTGELFF; CDR3nt: TGTGCCAGCAGCTTCGGTAGGGGGCTTGGGAACACCGGGGAGCTGTTTTTT
len: 13; j_gene: TRBJ2-5; abundance: -; d_gene: -; v_gene: TRBV10-2; CDR3aa: CASSDREQETQYF; CDR3nt: TGCGCCAGCAGTGACCGGGAACAAGAGACCCAGTACTTC
len: 13; j_gene: TRBJ1-5; abundance: -; d_gene: -; v_gene: TRBV7-2; CDR3aa: CASSPGGGQPQHF; CDR3nt: TGTGCCAGCAGCCCCGGGGGTGGGCAGCCCCAGCATTTT
len: 14; j_gene: TRBJ1-1; abundance: -; d_gene: -; v_gene: TRBV6-5; CDR3aa: CASTYNRERTEAFF; CDR3nt: TGTGCCAGCACCTACAACAGGGAGCGTACTGAAGCTTTCTTT
len: 16; j_gene: TRBJ1-1; abundance: -; d_gene: -; v_gene: TRBV18; CDR3aa: CASSTDRPTSRTEAFF; CDR3nt: TGTGCCAGCTCAACCGACAGGCCAACTTCCCGGACTGAAGCTTTCTTT
len: 14; j_gene: TRBJ1-1; abundance: -; d_gene: -; v_gene: TRBV11-2; CDR3aa: CASRPDRYEGEAFF; CDR3nt: TGTGCCAGCAGACCGGACAGATATGAGGGTGAAGCTTTCTTT
len: 15; j_gene: TRBJ2-1; abundance: -; d_gene: TRBD2; v_gene: TRBV24-1; CDR3aa: CATGEAGGHFGEQFF; CDR3nt: TGTGCCACCGGGGAAGCGGGAGGGCATTTCGGCGAGCAGTTCTTC
len: 14; j_gene: TRBJ1-2; abundance: -; d_gene: -; v_gene: TRBV27; CDR3aa: CASSPDRANYGYTF; CDR3nt: TGTGCCAGCAGTCCAGACAGAGCTAACTATGGCTACACCTTC
len: 19; j_gene: TRBJ2-2; abundance: -; d_gene: TRBD2; v_gene: TRBV27; CDR3aa: CASTPRGTSGRVNTGELFF; CDR3nt: TGTGCCAGCACCCCAAGGGGGACTAGCGGGAGAGTTAACACCGGGGAGCTGTTTTTT
len: 10; j_gene: TRBJ2-1; abundance: once; d_gene: -; v_gene: TRBV6-5; CDR3aa: CAASWGLYFF; CDR3nt: TGTGCCGCAAGTTGGGGACTTTACTTCTTC
len: 14; j_gene: TRBJ1-2; abundance: -; d_gene: -; v_gene: TRBV4-2; CDR3aa: CASSQDEGVYGYTF; CDR3nt: TGTGCCAGCAGCCAGGACGAGGGGGTCTATGGCTACACCTTC
len: 17; j_gene: TRBJ1-5; abundance: once; d_gene: -; v_gene: TRBV4-1; CDR3aa: CASSQVGRGGRNQPQHF; CDR3nt: TGCGCCAGCAGCCAAGTGGGGCGGGGGGGAAGAAATCAGCCCCAGCATTTT
len: 15; j_gene: TRBJ2-5; abundance: -; d_gene: TRBD2; v_gene: TRBV7-2; CDR3aa: CASSLVGRVQETQYF; CDR3nt: TGTGCCAGCAGCTTAGTCGGGAGGGTCCAGGAGACCCAGTACTTC